The 27 T cell receptor beta chains presented below share a single source sample, sequenced in a study of shared clonotypes between healthy human individuals. Repertoires were generated with immunoSEQ multiplex PCR, while TCRdb's copy carries only in-frame clones and drops some. The profile shows 2 million to 3 million clones, around 94% of them singletons. Sample: naive CD4+ T cells sorted from blood. The subset: CD45RA+ positively selected. The origin of the receptors is a man aged 18-30 years in good health.

Remarks on this clone: The sample has other DNA sequences that encode this CDR3 too. The chain carries TRBV19 and TRBJ2-7, with 8 bases matching TRBD2. The CDR3 is 14 residues long. CDR1 LNHDA and CDR2 SQIVND come from the germline V gene (reference sequence). Losses at the gene ends were 1 base for V and 3 bases for J; bases not matched to a gene: 2. The CDR3 spells CASSIGRGVYEQYF. CDR3 bases: TGTGCCAGTAGTATAGGGCGGGGGGTCTACGAGCAGTACTTC.

The V and J genes are TRBV5-4 and TRBJ2-5; 8 positions match TRBD1. J gave up 5 bases and V 0 bases, and 9 bases lay outside the gene matches. Germline values: CDR1 SGHNT, CDR2 YYREEE (reference sequence). CDR3 length: 16 amino acids. The CDR3 loop reads CASSLAGGLNWETQYF. CDR3 DNA: TGTGCCAGCAGCTTGGCAGGGGGCCTTAACTGGGAGACCCAGTACTTC. The whole variable domain, remainder taken from reference TRBV5-4 and TRBJ2-5, is ETGVTQSPTHLIKTRGQQVTLRCSSQSGHNTVSWYQQALGQGPQFIFQYYREEENGRGNFPPRFSGLQFPNYSSELNVNALELDDSALYLCASSLAGGLNWETQYFGPGTRLLVL.

The chain has TRBV5-1 and TRBJ2-5; 11 positions match TRBD2. Germline CDR1 reads SGHRS; CDR2 reads YFSETQ. CDR3 length: 15 amino acids. V gave up 5 bases and J gave up 2 bases; unmatched junction bases: 5. The CDR3 loop reads CASRELAGAQETQYF. The CDR3 DNA is TGCGCCAGCAGGGAACTAGCGGGGGCGCAAGAGACCCAGTACTTC.

This chain connects TRBV10-3 to TRBJ2-2; D gene uncertain. CDR1 is ENHRY and CDR2 is SYGVKD in the germline V gene. The length of the CDR3 is 14 residues. The V end was cut by 7 bases, the J end by 0 bases, with 9 bases between. Written as DNA, the CDR3 is TGTGCCATCACCGGTTCCGCGAACACCGGGGAGCTGTTTTTT. Translation gives CAITGSANTGELFF.

Written as DNA, the CDR3 is TGCGCCAGCAGCTTCTTGGAAGGCGCCGAAGATACGCAGTATTTT. Protein product: CASSFLEGAEDTQYF. The chain has TRBV5-1 and TRBJ2-3; unclear D gene. The V end lost 2 bases, the J end lost 5 bases, and 15 bases lay between the germline ends. The germline gives CDR1 SGHRS, CDR2 YFSETQ. There are 15 residues in the CDR3.

This sequence joins TRBV11-2 and TRBJ2-4, with unresolved D. The germline V and J ends were trimmed by 4 bases and 15 bases, with 16 bases remaining between them. This CDR3 region has 12 residues. Germline CDR1 is SGHAT and CDR2 is FQNNGV. CDR3 residues: CASSSQSSVWYF. CDR3 DNA sequence: TGTGCCAGCAGCTCGCAAAGTTCGGTATGGTACTTC. Complete variable domain (other parts from reference TRBV11-2 and TRBJ2-4): EAGVAQSPRYKIIEKRQSVAFWCNPISGHATLYWYQQILGQGPKLLIQFQNNGVVDDSQLPKDRFSAERLKGVDSTLKIQPAKLEDSAVYLCASSSQSSVWYFGAGTRLSVL.

The chain uses TRBV10-1 and TRBJ2-5; 11 bases fit TRBD1. The DNA end favors TRBJ2-7, so the J call may be wrong. CDR3 length: 16 residues. Germline-derived CDR1 and CDR2 are WNHNN and SYGVQD (reference sequence). CDR3: CASSESWGQGAYEQYF. CDR3 bases: TGCGCCAGCAGTGAGTCGTGGGGACAGGGGGCCTACGAGCAGTACTTC.

The chain uses TRBV5-1 and TRBJ2-5; TRBD1 agrees at 10 bases. Losses at the gene ends were 5 bases for V and 4 bases for J; bases not matched to a gene: 5. CDR1 and CDR2 (germline): SGHRS, YFSETQ. The CDR3 is made up of 14 amino acids. The CDR3 nucleotides read TGCGCCAGCAGACGGGACAGGGGTGCAGAGACCCAGTACTTC. Its protein is CASRRDRGAETQYF. The entire variable domain, with the rest obtained from reference TRBV5-1 and TRBJ2-5, is as follows: KAGVTQTPRYLIKTRGQQVTLSCSPISGHRSVSWYQQTPGQGLQFLFEYFSETQRNKGNFPGRFSGRQFSNSRSEMNVSTLELGDSALYLCASRRDRGAETQYFGPGTRLLVL.

The V call is TRBV6-1, the J call TRBJ2-7; 9 bases match TRBD2. Germline loops: CDR1 MNHNS, CDR2 SASEGT. The CDR3 sequence is 14 residues long. V was clipped by 8 bases and J by 4 bases; unmatched bases: 9. CDR3 sequence reads: CASSKAGGTYEQYF. CDR3 nucleotides: TGTGCCAGCTCAAAAGCGGGAGGAACTTACGAGCAGTACTTC.

A word on this clone: An end of the junction differs from the germline gene, which may be a read error. The chain uses TRBV6-5 and TRBJ2-1; D is perhaps TRBD1 (7 bases). Germline CDR1 and CDR2: MNHEY and SVGAGI. This CDR3 comprises 11 residues. This chain's CDR3 is CASRRDSILIF. The CDR3 DNA is TGTGCCAGCAGGCGGGACAGTATTTTGATCTTC.

This clone has only a few counts. V gene TRBV7-2 combines with J gene TRBJ1-2; possible D gene TRBD1, 5 bases. Germline CDR1 SGHTA, CDR2 FQGNSA. V was trimmed by 5 bases and J by 8 bases, leaving 12 bases between them. The CDR3 totals 12 residues. Here the CDR3 reads CASSPWGEGYTF. For the CDR3, the DNA is TGTGCCAGCAGCCCCTGGGGGGAAGGCTACACCTTC. The whole variable domain, remainder taken from reference TRBV7-2 and TRBJ1-2, is GAGVSQSPSNKVTEKGKDVELRCDPISGHTALYWYRQSLGQGLEFLIYFQGNSAPDKSGLPSDRFSAERTGGSVSTLTIQRTQQEDSAVYLCASSPWGEGYTFGSGTRLTVV.

The chain employs TRBV5-1 and TRBJ2-1, with unresolved D. Trimming cost V 0 bases and J 5 bases, with 9 bases left between them. CDR3 size: 14 residues. CDR1 is SGHRS and CDR2 is YFSETQ in the germline V gene. The DNA of the CDR3 is TGCGCCAGCAGCTTGGTCGCCCTAGACAATGAGCAGTTCTTC. Protein product: CASSLVALDNEQFF.

The V and J genes are TRBV7-9 and TRBJ2-6, with D uncertain. The CDR3 covers 16 residues. CDR1 and CDR2 (germline): SEHNR, FQNEAQ (reference sequence). V was cut by 5 bases and J by 4 bases, with 15 bases left in between. The CDR3 sequence: CASSLLQRAGANVLTF. The CDR3 DNA follows: TGTGCCAGCAGCCTCCTACAAAGGGCGGGGGCCAACGTCCTGACTTTC.

Of note for this clone: The sample contains more than one DNA sequence encoding this CDR3. This chain connects TRBV4-1 to TRBJ1-6, with 7 bases fitting TRBD1. This CDR3 region has 14 residues. From germline, CDR1 is MGHRA and CDR2 YSYEKL. V lost 4 bases to trimming and J lost 7 bases; unmatched junction nucleotides: 4. The CDR3 sequence is CASSLDRANSPLHF. Written as DNA, the CDR3 is TGCGCCAGCAGCCTCGACAGGGCCAATTCACCCCTCCACTTT.

The chain recombines TRBV19 with TRBJ1-3; D not certain. Germline V gives CDR1 LNHDA, CDR2 SQIVND (reference sequence). This CDR3 is built from 16 residues. Trimming left V 0 bases short and J 0 bases short, with 9 bases between. The CDR3 spells CASSIDLLSSGNTIYF. DNA for the CDR3: TGTGCCAGTAGTATAGATTTGCTGAGCTCTGGAAACACCATATATTTT.

The rearrangement links TRBV7-6 to TRBJ2-7; D possibly corresponds to TRBD2 (6 bases). This CDR3 spans 13 amino acids. The ends were cut back, 1 base at V and 6 bases at J, with 10 bases in the middle. Germline-derived CDR1 and CDR2 are SGHVS and FNYEAQ. In nucleotides, the CDR3 is TGTGCCAGCAGCTTAGACGAGGGAGGCGAGCAGTACTTC. It yields the protein CASSLDEGGEQYF.

This clone was recorded once. J is TRBJ1-5 and V is TRBV18; TRBD1 is a possible D gene (5 bases). The CDR3 has 16 amino acids. Germline lookup yields CDR1 KGHSH and CDR2 LQKENI. V was pared by 1 base and J by 5 bases, with 15 bases between. CDR3 sequence reads: CASSPRGPMIDQPQHF. CDR3 nucleotides: TGTGCCAGCTCACCACGGGGCCCGATGATTGATCAGCCCCAGCATTTT.

The rearrangement joins TRBV28 to TRBJ2-7; 9 bases are a match to TRBD1. The CDR3 sequence is 20 residues long. CDR1 is MDHEN, CDR2 SYDVKM, per germline. The V segment lost 4 bases and the J segment 0 bases; nucleotides outside the gene matches: 19. Here the CDR3 reads CASSSFTGTGPLRSSYEQYF. The CDR3, as DNA: TGTGCCAGCAGTTCGTTCACCGGGACAGGGCCCCTTAGGAGCTCCTACGAGCAGTACTTC.

The chain recombines TRBV23-1 with TRBJ2-7, with D unresolved. TRBV23-1 is an ORF, and what it does is uncertain. V was pared by 10 bases and J by 5 bases, with 15 bases between. The CDR3 runs 12 residues. This chain's CDR3 is CATPFRFNEQYF. The DNA of the CDR3 is TGCGCCACCCCCTTCCGGTTTAACGAGCAGTACTTC.

This chain joins TRBV6-1 and TRBJ2-5; a weak D match, TRBD1 (5 bases). Trimming pared 1 base from V and 1 base from J, leaving 10 bases between. The CDR3 extends over 15 amino acids. Germline V lookup: CDR1 MNHNS, CDR2 SASEGT. The CDR3 region has the DNA TGTGCCAGCAGTGAAGACAGGCTGGGCCAAGAGACCCAGTACTTC. As protein: CASSEDRLGQETQYF.

The chain is built from TRBV6-5 and TRBJ1-6; TRBD1 matches at 8 bases. The CDR3 has 15 amino acids. Germline V gives CDR1 MNHEY, CDR2 SVGAGI. V was pared by 5 bases and J by 5 bases, with 5 bases of the junction left unmatched. CDR3 in DNA: TGTGCCAGCAGTCGAATACAGGGGGATAATTCACCCCTCCACTTT. Amino acid sequence: CASSRIQGDNSPLHF.

The chain couples TRBV7-6 to TRBJ2-7; TRBD2 is a possible D gene (7 bases). In germline, CDR1 is SGHVS, CDR2 FNYEAQ. With 5 bases removed from V and 2 bases from J, the gap between germline ends came to 19 bases. The CDR3 is 16 amino acids. The CDR3 spells CASSPGMGGDTYEQYF. The CDR3 nucleotides are TGTGCCAGCAGCCCGGGTATGGGGGGGGACACCTACGAGCAGTACTTC.

The chain uses TRBV18 and TRBJ1-6; possible D gene TRBD1, 5 bases. The CDR3 is 16 residues long. Germline CDR1 reads KGHSH; CDR2 reads LQKENI. V was shortened by 3 bases and J by 6 bases, with 15 bases between the two germline ends. The CDR3 protein is CASSPQPGQTNSPLHF. DNA of the CDR3: TGTGCCAGCTCACCGCAACCAGGGCAGACTAATTCACCCCTCCACTTT.

The chain has TRBV7-2 and TRBJ2-5; perhaps D is TRBD1 or TRBD2 (5 bases each). Trimming shortened V by 5 bases and J by 5 bases, and 12 bases separated the two germline ends. From germline, CDR1 is SGHTA and CDR2 FQGNSA. This CDR3 comprises 13 residues. CDR3 nucleotides: TGTGCCAGCAGCAAGGGACCAGGGGAGACCCAGTACTTC. This codes for CASSKGPGETQYF.

The chain employs TRBV6-6 and TRBJ1-1; 9 nucleotides match TRBD1. The CDR3 loop spans 11 amino acids. CDR1 and CDR2 from the germline V gene are MNHNY and SVGAGI (reference sequence). V was pared by 6 bases and J by 9 bases, with 2 bases of the junction left unmatched. The CDR3 loop is CASRTGGQAFF. In DNA, the CDR3 is TGTGCCAGCAGGACAGGGGGACAAGCTTTCTTT.

As to this clone: Other DNA sequences in this specimen translate into the identical CDR3. The V and J genes are TRBV9 and TRBJ2-5, with 8 bases identical to TRBD1. The J segment lost 2 bases and the V segment lost 2 bases, leaving 8 bases of the junction unmatched. The CDR3 has 16 residues. Germline CDR1 SGDLS, CDR2 YYNGEE. DNA of the CDR3: TGTGCCAGCAGCGTTGGGACAGGTGGGCCACAAGAGACCCAGTACTTC. This gives the protein CASSVGTGGPQETQYF.

This chain uses TRBV10-3 with TRBJ2-1; 8 bases fit TRBD1. Germline V gene lookup returns CDR1 ENHRY and CDR2 SYGVKD. V shed 3 bases and J 10 bases; nucleotides not matched to a gene: 11. CDR3 length equals 15 residues. CDR3 sequence (DNA): TGTGCCATCAGTGATATGGACAGGGTAATCGGCGAGCAGTTCTTC. This translates into CAISDMDRVIGEQFF.